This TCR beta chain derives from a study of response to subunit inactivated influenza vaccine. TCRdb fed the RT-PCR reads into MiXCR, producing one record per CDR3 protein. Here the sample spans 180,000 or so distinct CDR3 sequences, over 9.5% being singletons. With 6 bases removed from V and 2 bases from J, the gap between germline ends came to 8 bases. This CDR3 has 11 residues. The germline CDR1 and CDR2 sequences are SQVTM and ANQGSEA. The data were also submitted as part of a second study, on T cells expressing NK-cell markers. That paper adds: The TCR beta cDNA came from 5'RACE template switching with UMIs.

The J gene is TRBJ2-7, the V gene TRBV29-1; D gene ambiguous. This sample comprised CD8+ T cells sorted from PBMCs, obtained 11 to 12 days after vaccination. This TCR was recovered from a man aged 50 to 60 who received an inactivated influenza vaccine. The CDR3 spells CSVQAAYEQYF. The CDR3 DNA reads TGCAGCGTGCAGGCTGCCTACGAGCAGTACTTC.